One sample yielded the 21 T cell receptor beta chains listed below, sequenced in a study of low-dose radiotherapy and immunotherapy resistance in tumors. First-strand cDNA used TRAV- and TRBV-specific primers, covering alpha and beta chains. PCR amplification of the TCRs was performed with Phusion for 20 to 25 PCR cycles, and it relied on a constant-region primer together with a V-primer adapter. TCRdb re-analysed the reads in MiXCR, keeping a single row per CDR3 protein. The sample lists around 79,000 distinct CDR3 sequences, approximately 17% seen once, with approximately 6% in the top ten. Specified time point: before trial treatment. Source: PBMCs, taken before treatment. These receptors were obtained from a male donor with prostate cancer.

This clonotype occurred many times. This chain connects TRBV11-2 to TRBJ1-5, with D perhaps matching TRBD1 (6 bases). CDR1 and CDR2 from the germline V gene are SGHAT and FQNNGV. Trimming removed 4 bases at V and 3 bases at J, with 10 bases between. The CDR3 contains 14 residues. The CDR3 region is CASSSRGPNQPQHF. The CDR3 DNA sequence: TGTGCCAGCAGCTCCCGGGGGCCCAATCAGCCCCAGCATTTT.

With regard to this clonotype: This likely reflects a read error, since a far larger clone is one base away. The CDR3 reads CATSPGGYEQFF. In DNA form, the CDR3 reads TGTGCCACCAGCCCAGGGGGCTACGAGCAGTTCTTC. This sequence joins TRBV15 and TRBJ2-1; TRBD1 matches 8 bases. This CDR3 region has 12 residues. The V and J ends lost 5 bases and 10 bases, in that order; junction bases with no gene match: 4. Germline V gene sequence: CDR1 LNHNV, CDR2 YYDKDF (reference sequence).

Many counts were recorded for this clonotype. The chain joins TRBV10-2 to TRBJ2-3, with TRBD2 matching over 14 bases. The ends lost 3 bases at V and 7 bases at J; junction bases unmatched: 6. The CDR3 totals 16 residues. From germline, CDR1 is WSHSY and CDR2 SAAADI. For the CDR3, the DNA is TGCGCCAGCAGTGAAGCCGGGACTAGCGGGAGTAATACGCAGTATTTT. Its translation: CASSEAGTSGSNTQYF.

V usage is TRBV7-2 and J usage is TRBJ2-7, with 7 bases identical to TRBD2. The CDR3 runs 12 residues. Losses at the gene ends were 4 bases for V and 6 bases for J; bases not matched to a gene: 3. CDR1 is SGHTA and CDR2 is FQGNSA in the germline V gene. CDR3 in amino acids: CASSYSGSEQYF. The CDR3 nucleotides read TGTGCCAGCAGCTATAGCGGGTCCGAGCAGTACTTC.

The sample holds many counts of this clonotype. The chain uses TRBV18 and TRBJ2-5; D unresolved. The germline V gene has CDR1 KGHSH and CDR2 LQKENI. Trimming shortened V by 5 bases and J by 1 base, and 11 bases separated the two germline ends. The CDR3 is made up of 14 amino acids. CDR3 residues: CASSTQLGQETQYF. CDR3 coding DNA: TGTGCCAGCTCAACCCAGCTTGGCCAAGAGACCCAGTACTTC.

The sample holds many counts of this clonotype. This chain joins TRBV7-9 and TRBJ2-1; the match to TRBD1 covers 7 bases. The CDR3 length is 15 residues. After removal of 5 bases from V and 2 bases from J, the junction contained 6 bases not matched to a gene. From germline, CDR1 is SEHNR and CDR2 FQNEAQ (reference sequence). In DNA, the CDR3 is TGTGCCAGCAGCCCCGACAGGGCTGCCTACAATGAGCAGTTCTTC. This sequence encodes CASSPDRAAYNEQFF.

This clonotype has ten or more counts. This chain joins TRBV7-9 and TRBJ2-3; D remains unclear. The germline CDR1 and CDR2 sequences are SEHNR and FQNEAQ (reference sequence). Trimming took 5 bases from V and 6 from J, leaving 9 bases between them. The CDR3 runs to 12 residues. CDR3 sequence: CASSDNSDTQYF. The CDR3 DNA reads TGTGCCAGCAGCGATAATAGTGATACGCAGTATTTT.

The chain carries TRBV20-1 and TRBJ2-5, with a tentative D call TRBD2 (5 bases). The CDR3 length is 12 residues. V was cut by 7 bases and J by 4 bases, with 13 bases left in between. Germline lookup yields CDR1 DFQATT and CDR2 SNEGSKA (reference sequence). In DNA form, the CDR3 reads TGCAGTGTGGGGAAAGGGAGAGAGACCCAGTACTTC. It yields the protein CSVGKGRETQYF.

Ten or more counts support this clonotype. The rearrangement joins TRBV20-1 to TRBJ2-7, with TRBD1 identical over 9 bases. Looked up from germline, CDR1 is DFQATT and CDR2 is SNEGSKA (reference sequence). The V and J ends lost 4 bases and 5 bases, in that order; junction bases with no gene match: 6. The CDR3 contains 13 residues. This CDR3 is CSATGQGDDEQYF. The DNA of the CDR3 is TGCAGTGCTACGGGACAGGGTGACGACGAGCAGTACTTC.

V gene TRBV30 combines with J gene TRBJ2-7; no clear D gene. Trimming removed 1 base from V and 5 bases from J, with 6 bases in between. Germline loops: CDR1 GTSNPN, CDR2 SVGIG (reference sequence). The CDR3 has 11 residues. The CDR3 region is CAWSDRDEQYF. The CDR3 bases are TGTGCCTGGAGTGATCGGGACGAGCAGTACTTC.

This clonotype was counted ten times or more. This rearrangement joins TRBV6-6 to TRBJ2-1; D perhaps matches TRBD2 (5 bases). V shed 6 bases and J shed 6 bases, with 12 bases lying between them. Germline V CDR1 and CDR2: MNHNY, SVGAGI (reference sequence). This CDR3 is built from 13 residues. The CDR3 spells CASSPGRPNEQFF. In DNA form, the CDR3 reads TGTGCCAGCAGCCCGGGAAGACCCAATGAGCAGTTCTTC.

This clonotype was seen many times. V is TRBV5-1 and J is TRBJ1-1; weak D call: TRBD1 (6 bases). V lost 0 bases and J 5 bases, leaving 11 bases between the germline ends. Germline-derived CDR1 and CDR2 are SGHRS and YFSETQ. CDR3 length: 14 amino acids. Written as DNA, the CDR3 is TGCGCCAGCAGCTTGGAACAGGGTGGTACTGAAGCTTTCTTT. Encoded protein: CASSLEQGGTEAFF.

This clonotype counts as medium-sized (0.01 to 0.1%). The chain uses TRBV6-6 and TRBJ2-7; D not resolved. CDR3 length: 14 amino acids. Trimming removed 0 bases at V and 5 bases at J, with 11 bases between. The V gene's germline CDR1 is MNHNY and CDR2 SVGAGI (reference sequence). The CDR3 spells CASSYSDSAHEQYF. In DNA form, the CDR3 reads TGTGCCAGCAGTTACTCTGACTCGGCCCACGAGCAGTACTTC.

At least ten counts were recorded for this clonotype. DNA of the CDR3: TGTGCCAGCAGCCGACAGGGACAGGGAAATTCACCCCTCCACTTT. Residues: CASSRQGQGNSPLHF. The V gene is TRBV3-1, the J gene TRBJ1-6; the match to TRBD1 covers 9 bases. The ends lost 4 bases at V and 7 bases at J; junction bases unmatched: 5. The CDR3 sequence is 15 residues long. The V gene's germline CDR1 is LGHDT and CDR2 YNNKEL (reference sequence).

In its sample, this clonotype was seen a few times. This chain connects TRBV19 to TRBJ2-2; D not certain. Deletions cut 3 bases from V and 7 bases from J, with 6 bases between. Germline CDR1 is LNHDA and CDR2 is SQIVND (reference sequence). The CDR3 runs to 12 residues. The CDR3 loop is CASSMEGGELFF. The CDR3 region has the DNA TGTGCCAGTAGTATGGAAGGCGGGGAGCTGTTTTTT.

As for this clonotype: A far larger clone lies a single base away; this is likely a read error. The chain joins TRBV7-6 to TRBJ1-1; 10 nucleotides agree with TRBD1. CDR3 length equals 14 residues. CDR1 is SGHVS, CDR2 FNYEAQ, per germline. Here the CDR3 reads CASKDRGKDGEASF. The CDR3 region has the DNA TGTGCCAGCAAGGACAGGGGGAAGGATGGTGAAGCTTCCTTT. Full variable domain (rest looked up from reference TRBV7-6 and TRBJ1-1): GAGVSQSPRYKVTKRGQDVALRCDPISGHVSLYWYRQALGQGPEFLTYFNYEAQQDKSGLPNDRFSAERPEGSISTLTIQRTEQRDSAMYRCASKDRGKDGEASFGQGTRLTVV.

This clonotype was counted between two and nine times. The V and J genes are TRBV4-3 and TRBJ2-3, with unresolved D. The V end lost 4 bases, the J end lost 1 base, and 12 bases lay between the germline ends. Germline V gene data show CDR1 as LGHNA and CDR2 as YSLEER. This CDR3 is built from 15 residues. CDR3 protein: CASSLSQVGTDTQYF. Written as DNA, the CDR3 is TGCGCCAGCAGCCTCAGCCAGGTGGGCACAGATACGCAGTATTTT.

This clonotype has a count of ten or more. The rearrangement uses TRBV7-8 and TRBJ1-4, with a weak D call TRBD1 (5 bases). Between the trimmed V and J ends, which lost 8 bases and 7 bases, there was a span of 17 bases. Looked up from germline, CDR1 is SGHVS and CDR2 is FQNEAQ. The CDR3 length is 14 residues. The CDR3 DNA is TGTGCCAGCCGACCGCGGGGGAGGGGTGAAAAACTGTTTTTT. Its protein product is CASRPRGRGEKLFF. The variable domain in full, completed from reference TRBV7-8 and TRBJ1-4, reads GAGVSQSPRYKVAKRGQDVALRCDPISGHVSLFWYQQALGQGPEFLTYFQNEAQLDKSGLPSDRFFAERPEGSVSTLKIQRTQQEDSAVYLCASRPRGRGEKLFFGSGTQLSVL.

This clonotype was detected many times. The rearrangement joins TRBV7-2 to TRBJ1-6, with D perhaps matching TRBD1 (6 bases). Germline values: CDR1 SGHTA, CDR2 FQGNSA. V was clipped by 4 bases and J by 9 bases, with 16 bases between them. There are 15 residues in the CDR3. CDR3 residues: CASSWKGGPSSPLHF. The CDR3 region has the DNA TGTGCCAGCAGCTGGAAGGGGGGTCCGAGTTCACCCCTCCACTTT. Looking up the rest from reference TRBV7-2 and TRBJ1-6 gives the full variable domain: GAGVSQSPSNKVTEKGKDVELRCDPISGHTALYWYRQSLGQGLEFLIYFQGNSAPDKSGLPSDRFSAERTGGSVSTLTIQRTQQEDSAVYLCASSWKGGPSSPLHFGNGTRLTVT.

This clonotype was seen repeatedly, ten times or more. The chain uses TRBV6-1 and TRBJ1-6, with D unclear. V shed 6 bases and J shed 7 bases, with 19 bases lying between them. Germline CDR1 and CDR2: MNHNS and SASEGT. There are 16 residues in the CDR3. CDR3 loop: CASSPRRGDGNSPLHF. As DNA, the CDR3 is TGTGCCAGCAGCCCTCGTCGGGGAGACGGCAATTCACCCCTCCACTTT.

This chain joins TRBV6-4 and TRBJ2-1; D is unclear. Germline V gene lookup returns CDR1 MRHNA and CDR2 SNTAGT. The length of the CDR3 is 13 residues. With 2 bases removed from V and 5 bases from J, the gap between germline ends came to 7 bases. In DNA, the CDR3 is TGTGCCAGCAGTGACAGCTCGAACAATGAGCAGTTCTTC. It specifies CASSDSSNNEQFF.